A single sample is the source of the 15 T cell receptor beta chains below, sequenced in a study of CD8 T cells in Susac syndrome. With random hexamers, 0.5 to 1 ug RNA was reverse transcribed. TCRdb ran MiXCR on the immunoSEQ multiplex PCR reads and lists one entry per CDR3 protein. The sample consists of about 190,000 distinct CDR3 sequences, under 97% of them appearing once. Sequencing used CD4+ T cells from PBMCs. The receptors shown here come from a human donor with Susac syndrome.

This chain uses TRBV12-3 or TRBV12-4 with TRBJ2-7; D is ambiguous. This CDR3 comprises 12 residues. V was pared by 4 bases and J by 0 bases, with 4 bases between. The CDR3 DNA follows: TGTGCCAGCAGTTGGCTCTCCTACGAGCAGTACTTC. Amino acids: CASSWLSYEQYF.

The V and J genes are TRBV30 and TRBJ1-5; D unresolved. With 1 base removed from V and 5 bases from J, the gap between germline ends came to 9 bases. The germline gives CDR1 GTSNPN, CDR2 SVGIG (reference sequence). The CDR3 covers 13 residues. The CDR3 reads CAWSDGGDQPQHF. CDR3 nucleotide sequence: TGTGCCTGGAGTGATGGAGGCGATCAGCCCCAGCATTTT.

The rearrangement links TRBV5-4 to TRBJ2-3, with D unresolved. Germline V gene data show CDR1 as SGHNT and CDR2 as YYREEE (reference sequence). The CDR3 loop spans 15 amino acids. Deletions cut 0 bases from V and 2 bases from J, with 10 bases between. CDR3 sequence (DNA): TGTGCCAGCAGCTTGGGCTCACCCTTCACAGATACGCAGTATTTT. As protein: CASSLGSPFTDTQYF.

The V and J genes are TRBV5-1 and TRBJ2-7; 7 bases agree with TRBD1. With V trimmed by 7 bases and J by 1 base, 5 bases remained unmatched. The CDR3 runs 13 residues. Per germline, CDR1 SGHRS and CDR2 YFSETQ. CDR3 amino acids: CASRWTGSYEQYF. For the CDR3, the DNA is TGCGCCAGCCGCTGGACAGGATCCTACGAGCAGTACTTC.

This clonotype was counted once. The chain is built from TRBV20-1 and TRBJ2-3, with TRBD2 matching over 9 bases. Germline assignment: CDR1 DFQATT and CDR2 SNEGSKA (reference sequence). The V gene end was trimmed by 5 bases and the J gene end by 1 base; junction bases not matched to a gene: 7. This CDR3 has 15 amino acids. This chain's CDR3 is CSAGGGGVGTDTQYF. As DNA, the CDR3 is TGCAGTGCTGGCGGGGGGGGTGTCGGCACAGATACGCAGTATTTT.

The chain combines TRBV15 with TRBJ1-2; D remains unclear. The CDR3 has 13 residues. The V gene lost 0 bases and the J gene lost 8 bases, with 10 bases spanning the gap. CDR1 and CDR2 from the germline V gene are LNHNV and YYDKDF (reference sequence). The CDR3 DNA follows: TGTGCCACCAGCAGAGAGGGTCTGTTCGGCTACACCTTC. Translated, it gives CATSREGLFGYTF.

CDR3 amino acids: CASSRARDQETQYF. The CDR3 DNA sequence: TGTGCCAGCAGCCGCGCTAGAGACCAAGAGACCCAGTACTTC. The genes are TRBV3-1 and TRBJ2-5; D unresolved. Germline assignment: CDR1 LGHDT and CDR2 YNNKEL (reference sequence). V was clipped by 4 bases and J by 0 bases, with 9 bases between them. The CDR3 is made up of 14 amino acids.

The chain uses TRBV20-1 and TRBJ1-5; possible D gene TRBD1, 5 bases. V was clipped by 6 bases and J by 3 bases, with 12 bases between them. CDR1 is DFQATT, CDR2 SNEGSKA, per germline (reference sequence). This CDR3 contains 13 residues. The DNA of the CDR3 is TGCAGTGCCCTTGAGGGGCCCAATCAGCCCCAGCATTTT. It codes for CSALEGPNQPQHF.

The chain carries TRBV11-2 and TRBJ2-5; D is possibly TRBD2 (5 bases). Germline CDR1 and CDR2: SGHAT and FQNNGV. V lost 5 bases to trimming and J lost 1 base, with 23 bases between them. This CDR3 has 18 amino acids. Here the CDR3 reads CASSRRSSFRALQETQYF. The CDR3 bases are TGTGCCAGCAGCCGGAGGAGTAGCTTTCGGGCCCTCCAAGAGACCCAGTACTTC.

The chain has TRBV19 and TRBJ1-5, with D possibly matching TRBD1 (5 bases). V dropped 3 bases and J dropped 7 bases, with 13 bases sitting between them. The germline CDR1 and CDR2 sequences are LNHDA and SQIVND (reference sequence). The CDR3 loop spans 14 amino acids. CDR3 amino acids: CASSITGTDQPQHF. In DNA, the CDR3 is TGTGCCAGTAGTATCACCGGGACTGACCAGCCCCAGCATTTT.

V and J are TRBV6-4 and TRBJ1-6; a possible D gene is TRBD1 (5 bases). The V gene lost 3 bases and the J gene lost 7 bases, with 13 bases spanning the gap. This CDR3 spans 15 amino acids. Germline V gene data show CDR1 as MRHNA and CDR2 as SNTAGT. The CDR3 DNA reads TGTGCCAGCAGTGAAGACGGGGGTACAAATTCACCCCTCCACTTT. Amino acid sequence: CASSEDGGTNSPLHF.

The chain employs TRBV5-6 and TRBJ1-5; no reliable D call. The CDR3 has 15 amino acids. With 6 bases removed from V and 0 bases from J, the gap between germline ends came to 13 bases. The V gene's germline CDR1 is SGHDT and CDR2 YYEEEE. The CDR3 DNA reads TGTGCCAGCACTCGGGCAGGCTATAGCAATCAGCCCCAGCATTTT. Amino acids: CASTRAGYSNQPQHF.

This clonotype was seen a handful of times. The genes are TRBV3-1 and TRBJ2-5; 12 bases line up with TRBD2. V shed 2 bases, J shed 5 bases, and the junction held 6 bases outside the gene matches. This CDR3 has 16 residues. The V gene's germline CDR1 is LGHDT and CDR2 YNNKEL (reference sequence). The CDR3 region has the DNA TGTGCCAGCAGCCAAATACTAGCGGGGGGTTCGGAGACCCAGTACTTC. Its protein product is CASSQILAGGSETQYF.

The chain uses TRBV29-1 and TRBJ1-1; possible D gene TRBD1, 6 bases. CDR1 is SQVTM, CDR2 ANQGSEA, per germline. There are 17 residues in the CDR3. Between the trimmed V and J ends, which lost 3 bases and 3 bases, there was a span of 23 bases. The CDR3 region has the DNA TGCAGCGTTGACCCCCACAGGGTGAATGATCTAGACACTGAAGCTTTCTTT. Residues: CSVDPHRVNDLDTEAFF.

This clonotype was seen a handful of times. The chain carries TRBV18 and TRBJ2-5, with D unclear. CDR3 length: 12 amino acids. V was shortened by 6 bases and J by 2 bases, with 7 bases between the two germline ends. Germline CDR1 KGHSH, CDR2 LQKENI. The CDR3 sequence: CASSDSQETQYF. The DNA of the CDR3 is TGTGCCAGCTCCGACTCTCAAGAGACCCAGTACTTC.